This T cell receptor beta chain was captured in a study of T cell responses to AZD1222 COVID-19 vaccine. Study results and caveats: Donors were mostly white British, more females; clonal diversity possibly underestimated.

This clone appeared once. Its antigen is not known. This CDR3 is 15 amino acids long. V lost 1 base to trimming and J lost 5 bases; unmatched junction nucleotides: 6. In germline, CDR1 is GTSNPN, CDR2 SVGIG (reference sequence). Repertoires were generated with immunoSEQ multiplex PCR, while TCRdb's copy carries only in-frame clones and drops some. This table holds approximately 98,000 clones, roughly nine tenths found once. Sequencing was performed on peripheral blood, taken on day 0 of MenACWY control vaccination. The chain has TRBV30 and TRBJ2-2, with 8 bases that match TRBD1. This TCR was recovered from an adult in good health. DNA for the CDR3: TGTGCCTGGAGTGGAAAAGGACAGGGAACCGGGGAGCTGTTTTTT. This gives the protein CAWSGKGQGTGELFF.